This T cell receptor beta chain is drawn from a study of CD8 T cells in Susac syndrome. Study-wide results and limits: Within total CD8+ repertoires, sixteen Susac-specific public clones were found, and within CD8+ TEMRA repertoires, 4 or 5. The study conceded that its TCR sequencing and HLA analysis involved relatively few individuals.

The authors carried out high-throughput sequencing of TCR beta. They applied it to CD8+ and CD4+ T cells obtained from blood. The CDR3 loop spans 15 amino acids. Germline V gives CDR1 SQVTM, CDR2 ANQGSEA. V lost 4 bases and J lost 0; bases outside the gene matches: 7. Note on this clonotype: What it binds is unknown.

Reverse transcription of about 0.45 to 1 ug RNA was carried out with random hexamers. In TCRdb, the immunoSEQ multiplex PCR reads were re-called with MiXCR into one record per CDR3 protein. The data hold about 100,000 distinct CDR3 sequences, with roughly 96% observed a single time. The TCR originated in a human donor with Susac syndrome. The sample was CD8+ T cells from PBMCs. The rearrangement links TRBV29-1 to TRBJ2-7, with 9 bases identical to TRBD1. CDR3 coding DNA: TGCAGCGTTGCCTCGGGACAGGGCCGCTCCTACGAGCAGTACTTC. As protein: CSVASGQGRSYEQYF.